The entry below gives a single TCR beta chain sequence along with its context. This specimen belongs to a study of blood T cell repertoires in COVID-19. Germline loops: CDR1 MDHEN, CDR2 SYDVKM. Trimming took 5 bases from V and 1 from J, leaving 14 bases between them. This CDR3 is built from 15 residues. The assay was immunoSEQ multiplex PCR, and TCRdb's table has in-frame clones only and misses some. The sample shows about 160,000 clones, around 93% of them seen only once. Sequencing was done on a sample of peripheral blood. This clonotype was sampled from a man between 25 and 39 years old with COVID-19, enrolled during active disease. This sequence joins TRBV28 and TRBJ1-1; D possibly corresponds to TRBD1 (5 bases). DNA of the CDR3: TGTGCCAGCAGTGGGGGAGGCCGGGGGAACACTGAAGCTTTCTTT. Translating gives CASSGGGRGNTEAFF.